The source of this T cell receptor beta chain is a study of blood T cell repertoires in COVID-19. Those enrolled, adults aged roughly 18 to 100 years, came from fewer than 25 US areas. Recovered status in Cohort 3 required two negative PCRs, clearance, or symptom resolution. Profiling relied on immunoSEQ multiplex PCR, and the TCRdb table lists in-frame clones only, not all of them. The sample carries around 250,000 clones, approximately 85% recorded once. The V gene's germline CDR1 is SGHRS and CDR2 YFSETQ. This CDR3 is built from 13 residues. V was clipped by 1 base and J by 5 bases, with 9 bases between them.

This receptor was identified in a woman aged 50 to 60 who had recovered from COVID-19. The chain couples TRBV5-1 to TRBJ2-5, with D unclear. Source material: PBMCs or T cells enriched from blood (not recorded which). The CDR3 DNA sequence: TGCGCCAGCAGCTTGACGCAGTGGGAGACCCAGTACTTC. Its protein is CASSLTQWETQYF.